This T cell receptor beta chain originates from a study of T cells in tumors after PD-1 blockade. Trimming removed 6 bases at V and 5 bases at J, with 16 bases between. The germline CDR1 and CDR2 sequences are MNHEY and SMNVEV (reference sequence). The CDR3 is 15 residues long. The method was immunoSEQ multiplex PCR; TCRdb's version includes in-frame clones alone and lacks a portion of them. The table lists about 13,000 clones, about 69% of them singletons. The sample holds a few counts of this clone. V gene TRBV27 combines with J gene TRBJ2-2; a weak D match, TRBD2 (6 bases). The starting material was tumor tissue, obtained before anti-PD-1 treatment. The source of this sequence is a human donor with cutaneous squamous cell carcinoma. The CDR3 nucleotides read TGTGCCAGCAGACGATCGCGGGGAAGTACCGGGGAGCTGTTTTTT. Amino acid sequence: CASRRSRGSTGELFF.